A single sample is the source of the 12 T cell receptor beta chains below, sequenced in a study of cytomegalovirus exposure and HLA in healthy donors. Vbeta (60) and Jbeta (13) primers were used in the PCR. Sequencing was performed with immunoSEQ multiplex PCR; in TCRdb, only in-frame clones are kept and a portion is missing. Here the sample spans about 120,000 clones, over 75% being singletons. The material sequenced was PBMCs. The receptor source for this set is a man aged 18 to 35 in good health and CMV-seropositive.

This clone was found a few times. V usage is TRBV11-2 and J usage is TRBJ2-1, with TRBD2 identical over 8 bases. This CDR3 is built from 17 residues. V was pared by 5 bases and J by 9 bases, with 18 bases of the junction left unmatched. Germline loops: CDR1 SGHAT, CDR2 FQNNGV. The CDR3 region is CASSPSRSAGARSEQFF. The CDR3 DNA follows: TGTGCCAGCAGCCCATCGCGTTCAGCGGGGGCCCGTAGTGAGCAGTTCTTC.

V usage is TRBV9 and J usage is TRBJ2-3; TRBD2 is a possible D gene (6 bases). V lost 0 bases, J lost 1 base, and 9 bases lay in between. Per germline, CDR1 SGDLS and CDR2 YYNGEE. This CDR3 is 15 amino acids long. CDR3 sequence: CASSVGDWRTDTQYF. As DNA, the CDR3 is TGTGCCAGCAGCGTAGGGGACTGGCGCACAGATACGCAGTATTTT.

The sample holds one count of this clone. This chain joins TRBV5-6 and TRBJ2-7; D may be TRBD2 (6 bases). CDR1 SGHDT and CDR2 YYEEEE come from the germline V gene. V was clipped by 2 bases and J by 0 bases, with 12 bases between them. This CDR3 comprises 15 residues. CDR3 sequence (DNA): TGTGCCAGCAGCTTTTTGGACGGGAGCTCCTACGAGCAGTACTTC. This sequence encodes CASSFLDGSSYEQYF.

The chain uses TRBV19 and TRBJ1-2, with D perhaps matching TRBD1 (5 bases). V was cut by 9 bases and J by 6 bases, with 17 bases left in between. The germline gives CDR1 LNHDA, CDR2 SQIVND (reference sequence). CDR3 size: 13 residues. CDR3 region: CASGGGSRHGYTF. CDR3 nucleotides: TGTGCCAGCGGGGGGGGGTCAAGGCATGGCTACACCTTC. The complete variable domain, with remaining parts taken from reference TRBV19 and TRBJ1-2, reads DGGITQSPKYLFRKEGQNVTLSCEQNLNHDAMYWYRQDPGQGLRLIYYSQIVNDFQKGDIAEGYSVSREKKESFPLTVTSAQKNPTAFYLCASGGGSRHGYTFGSGTRLTVV.

The chain joins TRBV2 to TRBJ1-2, with D hard to call. The CDR3 covers 12 residues. Between the trimmed V and J ends, which lost 11 bases and 4 bases, there was a span of 14 bases. Per the germline V gene, CDR1 is SNHLY and CDR2 is FYNNEI. CDR3 DNA sequence: TGTGCCTGCCTGGCCAACCTCTATGGCTACACCTTC. Protein: CACLANLYGYTF.

This clone was seen a few times. V usage is TRBV19 and J usage is TRBJ2-7; D remains unclear. Trimming stripped 3 bases from V and 0 bases from J, with 9 bases between. CDR1 is LNHDA and CDR2 is SQIVND in the germline V gene (reference sequence). This CDR3 has 14 residues. This chain's CDR3 is CASSITSYSYEQYF. For the CDR3, the DNA is TGTGCCAGTAGTATTACCAGTTACTCCTACGAGCAGTACTTC. Full variable domain (missing parts from reference TRBV19 and TRBJ2-7): DGGITQSPKYLFRKEGQNVTLSCEQNLNHDAMYWYRQDPGQGLRLIYYSQIVNDFQKGDIAEGYSVSREKKESFPLTVTSAQKNPTAFYLCASSITSYSYEQYFGPGTRLTVT.

The chain has TRBV9 and TRBJ2-3, with TRBD2 identical over 10 bases. Germline V gene data show CDR1 as SGDLS and CDR2 as YYNGEE. The CDR3 consists of 14 residues. Trimming removed 8 bases from V and 4 bases from J; junction bases left unmatched: 7. CDR3 protein: CASTGTSVSDTQYF. The CDR3 region has the DNA TGTGCCAGTACCGGGACTAGCGTATCAGATACGCAGTATTTT.

The chain couples TRBV30 to TRBJ1-1; 7 nucleotides align to TRBD1. V was pared by 2 bases and J by 7 bases, with 4 bases of the junction left unmatched. The CDR3 totals 12 residues. CDR1 GTSNPN and CDR2 SVGIG come from the germline V gene (reference sequence). The CDR3 DNA reads TGTGCCTGGAGTTTCCGGACAGGTGAAGCTTTCTTT. It specifies CAWSFRTGEAFF.

In regard to this clone: Other nucleotide sequences from this sample produce the same CDR3. The chain links TRBV7-2 to TRBJ2-7, with D possibly TRBD2 on 5 matching bases. Germline V CDR1 and CDR2: SGHTA, FQGNSA. The V end lost 6 bases, the J end lost 0 bases, and 12 bases lay between the germline ends. CDR3 length: 14 residues. This CDR3 reads CASRPTRSSYEQYF. The DNA of the CDR3 is TGTGCCAGCAGGCCTACTAGATCCTCCTACGAGCAGTACTTC.

The chain combines TRBV2 with TRBJ1-6; D might be TRBD1 (5 bases). This CDR3 is built from 16 residues. V gave up 2 bases and J gave up 14 bases, with 22 bases separating them. Germline CDR1 and CDR2: SNHLY and FYNNEI. The CDR3 is CASSESMGPGEVALHF. CDR3 in DNA: TGTGCCAGCAGTGAATCAATGGGGCCCGGGGAGGTTGCCCTCCACTTT.

The CDR3: CASSPRTSGETQYF. The CDR3 nucleotides read TGCGCCAGCAGCCCACGGACTAGCGGGGAGACCCAGTACTTC. This chain connects TRBV4-1 to TRBJ2-5, with 11 positions matching TRBD2. CDR1 and CDR2 from the germline V gene are MGHRA and YSYEKL. Trimming cost V 4 bases and J 5 bases; bases outside gene matches: 3. The CDR3 loop spans 14 amino acids.

The rearrangement links TRBV7-6 to TRBJ1-5; 9 nucleotides line up with TRBD1. The CDR3 has 14 residues. J was trimmed by 7 bases and V by 5 bases; bases with no gene match: 6. CDR1 SGHVS and CDR2 FNYEAQ come from the germline V gene. The CDR3 nucleotides read TGTGCCAGCAGCCAGGGACAGGGTAGCCAGCCCCAGCATTTT. Translated, it gives CASSQGQGSQPQHF.